The 18 T cell receptor beta chains given below trace back to one sample, sequenced in a study of regulatory T cells in long-lasting Graves disease. Time point here: newly diagnosed GD, antithyroid drugs for less than 3 months. Scientists built the TCR library using RNA that was extracted from PBMCs. Both iRepertoire HTBI primers and Arm-PCR of CDR3 regions were used to build the TCR beta libraries. One entry per CDR3 protein results from TCRdb running MiXCR on the multiplex PCR reads. The sample lists approximately 560,000 distinct CDR3 sequences; 15% to 20% were seen once. This sample also appeared in a second study, on T cells in Graves' hyperthyroidism and ophthalmopathy.

The source material was peripheral blood mononuclear cells (PBMCs), sampled at new diagnosis, from a patient treated with antithyroid drugs. The origin of the receptors is a man aged 18 to 29 with Graves disease.

Many counts were recorded for this clonotype. The rearrangement links TRBV28 to TRBJ2-3; D gene uncertain. The CDR3 has 13 residues. Trimming pared 6 bases from V and 4 bases from J, leaving 11 bases between. Germline CDR1 and CDR2: MDHEN and SYDVKM. The CDR3 coding sequence is TGTGCCAGCAGCGCCCCGGCCCCAGATACGCAGTATTTT. This codes for CASSAPAPDTQYF.

The sample holds a few counts of this clonotype. V and J are TRBV29-1 and TRBJ2-7; tentative D call: TRBD1 (6 bases). CDR3 length: 13 amino acids. Germline-derived CDR1 and CDR2 are SQVTM and ANQGSEA. The V end lost 8 bases, the J end lost 4 bases, and 18 bases lay between the germline ends. The CDR3 bases are TGCAGCCCAAGGACCGGGACACAATACGAGCAGTACTTC. It encodes CSPRTGTQYEQYF.

V gene TRBV20-1 combines with J gene TRBJ2-1; 12 nucleotides match TRBD2. CDR1 DFQATT and CDR2 SNEGSKA come from the germline V gene (reference sequence). V shed 3 bases and J 7 bases; nucleotides not matched to a gene: 13. The CDR3 has 17 residues. Written as DNA, the CDR3 is TGCAGTGCTAGCGGCCGTCTAGCGGGAGGGCCAAGAAATGAGCAGTTCTTC. It translates to CSASGRLAGGPRNEQFF.

This clonotype was observed many times. This chain joins TRBV11-3 and TRBJ2-7; 8 nucleotides line up with TRBD2. V lost 0 bases and J lost 2; bases outside the gene matches: 9. The germline CDR1 and CDR2 sequences are SGHNT and YENEEA. There are 17 residues in the CDR3. In DNA form, the CDR3 reads TGTGCCAGCAGCTTAGATCGGGGACTAGAGCCCCCCTACGAGCAGTACTTC. Translation: CASSLDRGLEPPYEQYF. The full variable domain, rest sourced from reference TRBV11-3 and TRBJ2-7, is EAGVVQSPRYKIIEKKQPVAFWCNPISGHNTLYWYLQNLGQGPELLIRYENEEAVDDSQLPKDRFSAERLKGVDSTLKIQPAELGDSAVYLCASSLDRGLEPPYEQYFGPGTRLTVT.

This clonotype was seen many times. CDR3 sequence (DNA): TGTGCCAGCTCACCACAGGACAGGGATAACTATGGCTACACCTTC. It yields the protein CASSPQDRDNYGYTF. The chain couples TRBV18 to TRBJ1-2, with 8 bases that match TRBD1. The CDR3 extends over 15 amino acids. V gave up 1 base and J gave up 1 base; unmatched junction bases: 2. CDR1 is KGHSH and CDR2 is LQKENI in the germline V gene.

The gene calls are TRBV4-1 and TRBJ2-2; D could derive from TRBD1 or TRBD2 (5 bases each). The CDR3 is made up of 15 amino acids. CDR1 is MGHRA, CDR2 YSYEKL, per germline. The ends were cut back, 1 base at V and 5 bases at J, with 11 bases in the middle. CDR3 coding DNA: TGCGCCAGCAGCCAAGTTGTTGGGGGAACCGGGGAGCTGTTTTTT. This translates into CASSQVVGGTGELFF.

The genes are TRBV5-1 and TRBJ2-6, with D possibly TRBD1 on 6 matching bases. The CDR3 covers 14 residues. Germline CDR1 is SGHRS and CDR2 is YFSETQ. Trimming shortened V by 5 bases and J by 4 bases, and 10 bases separated the two germline ends. CDR3 sequence reads: CASRQGLGANVLTF. In DNA, the CDR3 is TGCGCCAGCAGACAGGGTTTGGGGGCCAACGTCCTGACTTTC. Together with reference TRBV5-1 and TRBJ2-6, the CDR3 gives the full variable domain: KAGVTQTPRYLIKTRGQQVTLSCSPISGHRSVSWYQQTPGQGLQFLFEYFSETQRNKGNFPGRFSGRQFSNSRSEMNVSTLELGDSALYLCASRQGLGANVLTFGAGSRLTVL.

The rearrangement links TRBV4-1 to TRBJ2-4; D is perhaps TRBD1 (5 bases). V was trimmed by 6 bases and J by 0 bases, leaving 9 bases between them. Germline V lookup: CDR1 MGHRA, CDR2 YSYEKL. This CDR3 is 14 amino acids long. The CDR3 region has the DNA TGCGCCAGCAGACCTCAGGGAGCCAAAAACATTCAGTACTTC. Amino acid sequence: CASRPQGAKNIQYF.

This clonotype occurred many times. The genes are TRBV2 and TRBJ2-2; D is perhaps TRBD1 (6 bases). Germline V gene sequence: CDR1 SNHLY, CDR2 FYNNEI. The CDR3 covers 17 residues. V gave up 9 bases and J gave up 0 bases, with 20 bases separating them. The CDR3 region is CARRSRSGTTNTGELFF. As DNA, the CDR3 is TGTGCCAGGAGAAGTAGATCCGGGACAACGAACACCGGGGAGCTGTTTTTT.

J is TRBJ1-5 and V is TRBV9, with 8 bases that match TRBD1. Trimming took 0 bases from V and 6 from J; bases not matched to a gene: 11. Germline CDR1 reads SGDLS; CDR2 reads YYNGEE. The CDR3 is 17 residues long. The CDR3 loop is CASSVVGARGRVQPQHF. The CDR3, as DNA: TGTGCCAGCAGCGTAGTGGGGGCCAGGGGGCGCGTTCAGCCCCAGCATTTT.

The sample holds a few counts of this clonotype. The rearrangement links TRBV11-1 to TRBJ1-5; D gene ambiguous. This CDR3 comprises 13 residues. CDR1 and CDR2 (germline): SGHAT, FQDESV (reference sequence). Trimming stripped 5 bases from V and 0 bases from J, with 5 bases between. The DNA for the CDR3 is TGTGCCAGCAGCGTCTATAGCAATCAGCCCCAGCATTTT. This translates into CASSVYSNQPQHF.

This clonotype has a count of ten or more. V is TRBV7-9 and J is TRBJ1-1, with D unclear. CDR3 length equals 12 residues. Germline CDR1 and CDR2: SEHNR and FQNEAQ (reference sequence). Between the trimmed V and J ends, which lost 1 base and 2 bases, there was a span of 2 bases. Here the CDR3 reads CASSLVNTEAFF. The CDR3 DNA follows: TGTGCCAGCAGCTTAGTTAACACTGAAGCTTTCTTT.

This clonotype was seen at least ten times. This sequence joins TRBV6-2 or TRBV6-3 and TRBJ2-7; either TRBD1 or TRBD2 may fit D (5 bases each). Trimming left V 0 bases short and J 5 bases short, with 14 bases between. Germline V gene sequence: CDR1 MNHEY, CDR2 SVGEGT. The CDR3 is 15 residues long. The CDR3 here is CASSYSTPGTDEQYF. Written as DNA, the CDR3 is TGTGCCAGCAGTTACTCTACTCCAGGGACGGACGAGCAGTACTTC.

This chain joins TRBV19 and TRBJ2-7; D perhaps matches TRBD1 (5 bases). CDR1 is LNHDA and CDR2 is SQIVND in the germline V gene (reference sequence). V shed 4 bases and J shed 2 bases, with 12 bases lying between them. This CDR3 spans 14 amino acids. CDR3 bases: TGTGCCAGTAGTAAGGACAAGGGAACCTACGAGCAGTACTTC. This sequence encodes CASSKDKGTYEQYF.

This clonotype was recorded many times. The rearrangement links TRBV5-1 to TRBJ2-3; 9 bases agree with TRBD1. The CDR3 is 14 residues long. Germline values: CDR1 SGHRS, CDR2 YFSETQ. Germline trimming cut 4 bases from V and 4 bases from J; bases unmatched to any gene: 4. The CDR3 bases are TGCGCCAGCAGCGCGGACAGGGGCGCAGATACGCAGTATTTT. Translating gives CASSADRGADTQYF.

The chain joins TRBV28 to TRBJ1-5, with D uncertain. The V and J ends lost 3 bases and 7 bases respectively, with 7 bases between them. The CDR3 has 12 residues. CDR1 MDHEN and CDR2 SYDVKM come from the germline V gene. The CDR3: CASSFGRQPQHF. CDR3 DNA sequence: TGTGCCAGCAGTTTTGGGAGGCAGCCCCAGCATTTT.

The chain carries TRBV25-1 and TRBJ2-7; 7 bases line up with TRBD2. The trim removed 4 bases at V and 3 bases at J, leaving 3 bases unmatched. Germline CDR1 MGHDK, CDR2 SYGVNS. This CDR3 is 13 amino acids long. DNA of the CDR3: TGTGCCAGCAGTGCCGCTAGCGGCTACGAGCAGTACTTC. Translated, it gives CASSAASGYEQYF.

A note on this clonotype: A much larger clone differs from this one at a single base, so this may be a read error. The chain uses TRBV3-1 and TRBJ1-1, with D perhaps TRBD1 (5 bases). Germline CDR1 is LGHDT and CDR2 is YNNKEL (reference sequence). The CDR3 is made up of 14 amino acids. DNA for the CDR3: TGTGCCAGCAGCCAAGTAGGTGGGGCAGTTGAAGCTTCCTTT. Amino acids: CASSQVGGAVEASF.